This T cell receptor (beta chain) derives from a study of Ad26.COV2.S vaccination and SARS-CoV-2 variants. Sequencing used immunoSEQ multiplex PCR; TCRdb keeps in-frame clones, though not all of them. The sample lists about 400,000 clones, roughly 90% occurring once. V gave up 4 bases and J gave up 2 bases, with 18 bases separating them. Germline V lookup: CDR1 LGHDT, CDR2 YNNKEL (reference sequence). The CDR3 loop spans 16 amino acids. Documented treatment: roughly 19 received Ad26.COV2.S at low or high dose, single or two shots; about 5 received placebo; per-sample allocation not given. Material that was analyzed had been drawn on day 63 after the first vaccine or placebo injection.

The chain recombines TRBV3-1 (or the pseudogene TRBV3-2) with TRBJ2-7, with D perhaps matching TRBD1 or TRBD2 (5 bases each). The source of this sequence is a person between 18 and 65 years old who received the Ad26.COV2.S COVID-19 vaccine or a placebo. The sequences come from peripheral blood, collected in a trial of Ad26.COV2.S vaccine versus placebo. CDR3 bases: TGTGCCAGCAGCCGCGGAGGTACAGGTCTTACCTACGAGCAGTACTTC. This encodes CASSRGGTGLTYEQYF.